These 3 T cell receptor beta chains were all obtained from the same sample, sequenced in a study of blood T cell repertoires in COVID-19. Sequencing was performed with immunoSEQ multiplex PCR; in TCRdb, only in-frame clones are kept and a portion is missing. The sample lists more than 85,000 clones; 80% to 90% were seen once. Sequenced material: PBMCs or T cells enriched from blood (not recorded which). The source is a woman aged 45-65 years who had recovered from COVID-19.

The chain couples TRBV10-2 to TRBJ2-2, with 7 nucleotides matching TRBD2. Germline loops: CDR1 WSHSY, CDR2 SAAADI. With 7 bases clipped from V and 0 bases from J, the junction kept 2 bases outside the gene matches. The CDR3 has 14 amino acids. CDR3 nucleotide sequence: TGCGCCAGCACGGGGGGAGCGAACACCGGGGAGCTGTTTTTT. Its translation: CASTGGANTGELFF.

The chain is built from TRBV5-1 and TRBJ2-1; 8 nucleotides line up with TRBD2. The CDR3 has 14 amino acids. With 2 bases clipped from V and 6 bases from J, the junction kept 4 bases outside the gene matches. From germline, CDR1 is SGHRS and CDR2 YFSETQ. CDR3 nucleotides: TGCGCCAGCAGCTTTAGCGGGAATGCCAATGAGCAGTTCTTC. Translated, it gives CASSFSGNANEQFF.

J is TRBJ2-3 and V is TRBV5-4; the D gene is possibly TRBD2 (5 bases). The CDR3 sequence is 14 residues long. V was clipped by 7 bases and J by 4 bases, with 16 bases between them. Germline CDR1 is SGHNT and CDR2 is YYREEE (reference sequence). DNA of the CDR3: TGTGCCAGCGCTTCTCCCCGGGAACCAGATACGCAGTATTTT. It is translated as CASASPREPDTQYF.